Listed below are T cell receptor beta chains from one sample, sequenced in a study of read filtering for tumor transcriptome and immune sequencing. TCRdb analysed the reads with MiXCR anew, one entry per CDR3 protein. The table records 100,000 to 150,000 distinct CDR3 sequences, about an eighth of them present only once. The sample taken for sequencing was a population of CD138-negative cells sorted from bone marrow. The receptors come from a donor at least 40 years old with multiple myeloma. Each CDR3 is given with its conserved first and last residue. A D gene is named only where the DNA matches it firmly. Size values are once, few and many counts, or a class for expanded clones, and some rows have none.

d_call: .; clone_size: .; j_call: TRBJ2-5; v_call: TRBV6-1; cdr3_nt: TGTGCCAGCAGTGTGGGGGACCAAGAGACCCAGTACTTC; cdr3_aa: CASSVGDQETQYF
d_call: .; clone_size: .; j_call: TRBJ1-6; v_call: TRBV6-1; cdr3_nt: TGTGCCAGCAGTGAAGACAGCTTTAATTCACCCCTCCACTTT; cdr3_aa: CASSEDSFNSPLHF
d_call: .; clone_size: .; j_call: TRBJ2-6; v_call: TRBV2; cdr3_nt: TGTGCCAGCCGTTCTGGGGCCAACGTCCTGACTTTC; cdr3_aa: CASRSGANVLTF
d_call: .; clone_size: many; j_call: TRBJ1-1; v_call: TRBV29-1; cdr3_nt: TGCAGCGTTGAAGCCCCAGGGTCTTCTGAAGCTTTCTTT; cdr3_aa: CSVEAPGSSEAFF
d_call: .; clone_size: many; j_call: TRBJ1-5; v_call: TRBV11-2; cdr3_nt: TGTGCCAGCAGCTTAGCCGGCCAGCCCCAGCATTTT; cdr3_aa: CASSLAGQPQHF
d_call: .; clone_size: many; j_call: TRBJ1-1; v_call: TRBV19; cdr3_nt: TGTGCCAGTAGGAGGGGCAGTAGTAACACTGAAGCTTTCTTT; cdr3_aa: CASRRGSSNTEAFF
d_call: .; clone_size: many; j_call: TRBJ1-1; v_call: TRBV12-3/TRBV12-4; cdr3_nt: TGTGCCAGCAGCCCTCGAGGGGGATCCATGAACACTGAAGCTTTCTTT; cdr3_aa: CASSPRGGSMNTEAFF
d_call: .; clone_size: .; j_call: TRBJ1-5; v_call: TRBV27; cdr3_nt: TGTGCCAGCAGTTTAGGGGGATGGGGGGGCAGTCAGCCCCAGCATTTT; cdr3_aa: CASSLGGWGGSQPQHF
d_call: .; clone_size: many; j_call: TRBJ2-1; v_call: TRBV20-1; cdr3_nt: TGCAGTGCTAGCCTAGCCGATGAGCAGTTCTTC; cdr3_aa: CSASLADEQFF
d_call: .; clone_size: many; j_call: TRBJ1-1; v_call: TRBV27; cdr3_nt: TGTGCCAGCAGTTTATCGGAGACAGGGAACACTGAAGCTTTCTTT; cdr3_aa: CASSLSETGNTEAFF